This T cell receptor (beta chain) originates from a study of blood T cell repertoires in COVID-19. Study summary: COVID-19 samples from acute and convalescent phases originated in the United States, Italy and Spain. PBMCs, B-cell-depleted T cells, or T cells provided the cDNA or gDNA that made up the material.

Original data processing: Quantification of nucleated cells was approximated via reference gene primer amplification. Measured with immunoSEQ multiplex PCR; TCRdb has only the in-frame clones, and not every one. V, J and clone size are taken as reported in that table, and D and trimming were inferred from the DNA itself. The sample yields some 96,000 clones, just over 90% seen once. The CDR3 length is 14 residues. Germline lookup yields CDR1 KGHSH and CDR2 LQKENI. Trimming cost V 0 bases and J 14 bases; bases outside gene matches: 12. The specimen sequenced was peripheral blood. The sequence was collected from a man between 60 and 75 years old with acute or convalescent COVID-19. The V gene is TRBV18, the J gene TRBJ1-2; 7 bases are shared with TRBD1. CDR3 nucleotides: TGTGCCAGCTCACCACCGGGGGTCACAGGGGTGTTAACCTTC. It specifies CASSPPGVTGVLTF.